These 13 T cell receptor beta chains were sequenced from one sample in a study of regulatory T cells in long-lasting Graves disease. Building the TCR beta libraries relied on iRepertoire HTBI primers, and CDR3 regions underwent Arm-PCR. MiXCR was run by TCRdb on the multiplex PCR reads, yielding one entry per CDR3 protein. The sample includes 450,000 to 500,000 distinct CDR3 sequences, 15% to 20% of them seen just once. Documented time point: newly diagnosed GD, antithyroid drugs for less than 3 months. RNA extracted from PBMCs served as the sequencing template. Another study also made use of these data, one on T cells in Graves' hyperthyroidism and ophthalmopathy.

The material was peripheral blood mononuclear cells (PBMCs), obtained at new diagnosis, from a patient treated with antithyroid drugs. These receptor sequences come from a man in his forties with Graves disease.

J is TRBJ1-2 and V is TRBV12-3 or TRBV12-4, with D maybe TRBD1 (5 bases). The V end was cut by 5 bases, the J end by 6 bases, with 10 bases between. The CDR3 is made up of 12 amino acids. The CDR3 region has the DNA TGTGCCAGCAGTGCGACGGGGGATGGCTACACCTTC. As protein: CASSATGDGYTF.

This clonotype has a handful of counts. The chain recombines TRBV2 with TRBJ2-7; tentatively, D is TRBD2 (6 bases). The CDR3 contains 13 residues. V lost 4 bases to trimming and J lost 7 bases, with 14 bases between them. Germline lookup yields CDR1 SNHLY and CDR2 FYNNEI. The CDR3 sequence: CASSANGAGEQYF. The DNA for the CDR3 is TGTGCCAGCAGTGCTAACGGGGCGGGGGAGCAGTACTTC.

This clonotype turned up a few times. The rearrangement links TRBV10-3 to TRBJ1-1, with D tentatively TRBD1 (6 bases). V lost 6 bases and J lost 3, with 14 bases in between. CDR1 and CDR2 (germline): ENHRY, SYGVKD. The length of the CDR3 is 14 residues. CDR3: CAISELSGDTEAFF. CDR3 sequence (DNA): TGTGCCATCAGCGAACTCTCAGGGGACACTGAAGCTTTCTTT.

This clonotype was seen ten or more times. The chain is built from TRBV7-3 and TRBJ2-7; perhaps TRBD2 as D (5 bases). This CDR3 region has 13 residues. CDR1 is SGHTA, CDR2 FQGTGA, per germline. The germline V and J ends were trimmed by 0 bases and 3 bases, with 6 bases remaining between them. In DNA form, the CDR3 reads TGTGCCAGCAGCTTAACACGGGACTACGAGCAGTACTTC. Amino acid sequence: CASSLTRDYEQYF.

This clonotype was observed at least ten times. The gene calls are TRBV5-1 and TRBJ2-2, with D perhaps TRBD2 (6 bases). The CDR3 length is 14 residues. CDR1 SGHRS and CDR2 YFSETQ come from the germline V gene. V was clipped by 2 bases and J by 3 bases, with 8 bases between them. CDR3 nucleotide sequence: TGCGCCAGCAGCTTCTTAGCGGACACCGGGGAGCTGTTTTTT. Amino acid sequence: CASSFLADTGELFF.

The genes are TRBV19 and TRBJ2-1; tentatively, D is TRBD1 or TRBD2 (6 bases each). Germline CDR1 is LNHDA and CDR2 is SQIVND (reference sequence). The CDR3 consists of 13 residues. V was clipped by 10 bases and J by 5 bases, with 15 bases between them. The CDR3 sequence is CATEGGRNNEQFF. The CDR3, as DNA: TGTGCCACCGAGGGGGGTAGGAACAATGAGCAGTTCTTC.

This clonotype was counted at least ten times. The rearrangement joins TRBV28 to TRBJ2-1; 8 nucleotides line up with TRBD2. The germline CDR1 and CDR2 sequences are MDHEN and SYDVKM. Trimming took 6 bases from V and 1 from J; bases not matched to a gene: 5. The CDR3 is 15 amino acids. The chain's CDR3 is CASRGSGVSYNEQFF. The CDR3 DNA reads as TGTGCCAGCAGGGGTAGCGGGGTATCCTACAATGAGCAGTTCTTC.

There are many counts of this clonotype. This chain links TRBV7-9 with TRBJ1-1; possibly TRBD1 for D (6 bases). V lost 1 base and J lost 6, with 9 bases in between. The germline V gene has CDR1 SEHNR and CDR2 FQNEAQ (reference sequence). The CDR3 is 13 amino acids. The CDR3 DNA reads TGTGCCAGCAGCTTAGTGGGGGGCCCTGAAGCTTTCTTT. Residues: CASSLVGGPEAFF.

This clonotype was counted many times. The CDR3 DNA follows: TGTGCCAGCAGTAAACACCTCGAGACCCAGTACTTC. This codes for CASSKHLETQYF. The V gene is TRBV28, the J gene TRBJ2-1; no firm D call. The DNA end lines up better with TRBJ2-5; the J call may be wrong. CDR3 length: 12 amino acids. Germline V gene lookup returns CDR1 MDHEN and CDR2 SYDVKM.

This clonotype was found many times. This sequence joins TRBV7-8 and TRBJ1-5; TRBD1 is a possible D gene (6 bases). Looked up from germline, CDR1 is SGHVS and CDR2 is FQNEAQ. This CDR3 spans 16 amino acids. V lost 1 base to trimming and J lost 1 base, with 11 bases between them. Written as DNA, the CDR3 is TGTGCCAGCAGCTTAGTCGGGGGGCTGAGCAATCAGCCCCAGCATTTT. Translated, it gives CASSLVGGLSNQPQHF.

The chain links TRBV20-1 to TRBJ1-2; no clear D. Per germline, CDR1 DFQATT and CDR2 SNEGSKA (reference sequence). Trimming took 6 bases from V and 2 from J, leaving 13 bases between them. The CDR3 loop spans 13 amino acids. The CDR3 bases are TGCAGTGCCGTACGACGAGGGAACTATGGCTACACCTTC. Its protein product is CSAVRRGNYGYTF.

The sample holds many counts of this clonotype. The chain has TRBV24-1 and TRBJ2-3; 7 bases are shared with TRBD1. The CDR3 is 16 residues long. V lost 3 bases and J lost 6; bases outside the gene matches: 11. From germline, CDR1 is KGHDR and CDR2 SFDVKD. CDR3 region: CATSDPTGPLQDTQYF. The CDR3 DNA follows: TGTGCCACCAGTGATCCGACAGGGCCACTACAGGATACGCAGTATTTT.

J is TRBJ2-1 and V is TRBV4-2, with D unresolved. With 4 bases removed from V and 3 bases from J, the gap between germline ends came to 13 bases. This CDR3 has 15 residues. Germline V gene sequence: CDR1 LGHNA, CDR2 YNFKEQ. CDR3 protein: CASSPRLGRYNEQFF. CDR3 bases: TGTGCCAGCAGCCCTCGGCTAGGGCGCTACAATGAGCAGTTCTTC.